This T cell receptor beta chain was sequenced during a study of blood T cell repertoires in COVID-19. Study summary: Samples came from the United States, Italy and Spain, spanning acute and convalescent COVID-19. The cDNA or gDNA used as material had been derived from T cells, B-cell-depleted T cells, or PBMCs.

Per the original data handling: Scientists estimated how many nucleated cells there were by amplifying reference gene primers. Data came from immunoSEQ multiplex PCR; TCRdb stores just in-frame clones and leaves some out. That table furnishes V, J and clone size, whereas the DNA furnished D and trimming. This repertoire shows 150,000 to 200,000 clones, more than 85% found once; its top ten account for 2.1%. Trimming cost V 7 bases and J 6 bases, with 6 bases left between them. Per germline, CDR1 SQVTM and CDR2 ANQGSEA. The CDR3 is made up of 10 amino acids. Material: peripheral blood. The rearrangement uses TRBV29-1 and TRBJ1-4; D ambiguous. This TCR came from a man between 65 and 85 years old with active or convalescent COVID-19. Written as DNA, the CDR3 is TGCAGCGCTCCTTATGAAAAACTGTTTTTT. Its translation is CSAPYEKLFF.